This T cell receptor beta chain was observed in a study of blood T cell repertoires in COVID-19. As for the study in general: Donors in the United States, Italy and Spain gave samples during acute or convalescent COVID-19. Sources were T cells, B-cell-depleted T cells, or PBMCs; the material itself was cDNA or gDNA.

There are 15 residues in the CDR3. V lost 4 bases to trimming and J lost 11 bases, with 20 bases between them. The V gene's germline CDR1 is LNHNV and CDR2 YYDKDF (reference sequence). In the authors' methods: Nucleated cell counts were estimated from reference gene primer amplification. The table came from immunoSEQ multiplex PCR; TCRdb's copy has only in-frame clones and leaves some out. V and J calls plus clone size are reproduced from that table; the DNA served to infer D and trimming. The sample includes 240,000 or so clones, around 86% of them seen just once. The material sequenced was peripheral blood. The chain combines TRBV15 with TRBJ1-4; D is perhaps TRBD1 (5 bases). The origin of this receptor is a woman aged 30 to 39 who had recovered from COVID-19. CDR3 nucleotides: TGTGCCACCAGCAAAGGGGCTGCCGGGCCCAAGAAACTGTTTTTT. This sequence encodes CATSKGAAGPKKLFF.